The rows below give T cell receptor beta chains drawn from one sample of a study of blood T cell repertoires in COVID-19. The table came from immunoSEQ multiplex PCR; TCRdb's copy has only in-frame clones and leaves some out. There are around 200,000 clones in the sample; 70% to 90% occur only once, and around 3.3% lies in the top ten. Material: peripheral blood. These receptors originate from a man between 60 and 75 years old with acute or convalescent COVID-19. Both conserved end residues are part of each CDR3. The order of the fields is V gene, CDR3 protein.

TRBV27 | CASSLYGGGSQPQHF
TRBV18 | CASSPDSGSSYNEQFF
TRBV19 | CASSLTGKAQPQHF
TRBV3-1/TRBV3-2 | CASSHRQGRVNEQFF
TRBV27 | CASSPGRYGYTF
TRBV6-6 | CASSYVQASSYEQYF
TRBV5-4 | CASRPGTSGTYEQYF
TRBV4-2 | CASSQGTSNTDTQYF
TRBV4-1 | CASSQDPSGGTGELFF
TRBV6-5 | CASSYSQRAVYEQYF
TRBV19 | CAIQDRRNGYTF
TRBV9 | CASSEGSTMNTEAFF
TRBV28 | CASSPGGSNTDTQYF
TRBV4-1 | CASSRGGAYTGELFF
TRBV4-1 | CASSQATGIYEQYF
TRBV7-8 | CASSLRGTGKNIQYF
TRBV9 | CASSVAFGSEAFF
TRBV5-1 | CASSLGGGELFF
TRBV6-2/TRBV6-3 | CASSYPVAGRQTYEQFF
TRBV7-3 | CASSSGTSGYNEQFF
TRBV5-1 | CASSLDREQETQYF
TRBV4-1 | CASSGTSVYTGELFF
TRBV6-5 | CASRSQGYGYTF
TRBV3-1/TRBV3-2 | CASSQAGRGTEAFF
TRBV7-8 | CASSGWASGRKFF
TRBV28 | CASSPQDGRPNGYTF
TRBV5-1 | CASSYTGAGNTIYF
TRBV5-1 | CASSLDGAYTRVRNEQFF
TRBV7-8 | CASSTRGTGTLNTEAFF
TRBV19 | CASSAGQGAGLYF
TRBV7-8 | CASSRLAGYQETQYF
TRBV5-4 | CASSLEVAGAVYNEQFF
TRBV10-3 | CAISDGEPDEQFF
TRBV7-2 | CASSFGQGVYEQYF
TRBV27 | CASSATGVVGNQPQHF
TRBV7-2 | CASSLGSAGGPKTQYF
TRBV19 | CASSISLNEQFF
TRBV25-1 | CASSLSTGYQETQYF
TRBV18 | CASSSRTGELFF
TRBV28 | CASSTGAEQYF
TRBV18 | CASSPATGSYEQYF
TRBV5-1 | CASSRQGQQETQYF
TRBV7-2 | CASSARDSNTGELFF
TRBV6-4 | CASSSGSHTDTQYF
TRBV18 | CASSQGGFYGYTF
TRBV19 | CASRGLALGTQYF
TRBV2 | CASSGRTGGTDTQYF
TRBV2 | CASSWDSLGFF
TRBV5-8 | CASARTSGVYKHEQFF
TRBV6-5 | CASIVGLGEQYF
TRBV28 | CASSEQGFGDSPLHF
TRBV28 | CASSQGLAGGQDTQYF
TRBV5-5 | CASSLYGTLQETQYF
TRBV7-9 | CASSATSSDTQYF
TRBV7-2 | CASSKTGAGETQYF
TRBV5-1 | CASSLAGDQPQHF
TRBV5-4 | CASSGGTDLMNTEAFF
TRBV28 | CASSPHGGSYNSPLHF
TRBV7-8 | CASSVRVGSNQPQHF
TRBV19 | CASSISVPQPQHF